This T cell receptor beta chain was sequenced in a study of blood T cell repertoires in COVID-19. Produced via immunoSEQ multiplex PCR; TCRdb's table is partial and in-frame only. The data show 150,000 to 200,000 clones, with around 92% seen just once and roughly 8.1% held by the top ten. Sequenced material: PBMCs or T cells enriched from blood (not recorded which). The receptor was isolated from a woman aged 18-29 years who had recovered from COVID-19.

In DNA form, the CDR3 reads TGTGCCAGCAGTCCCCGTCTCCGGGACGAGCAGTACTTC. The encoded protein is CASSPRLRDEQYF. This chain uses TRBV27 with TRBJ2-7; no definite D call. CDR3 size: 13 residues. V was shortened by 5 bases and J by 5 bases, with 13 bases between the two germline ends. Germline V gene sequence: CDR1 MNHEY, CDR2 SMNVEV (reference sequence).